One and the same sample provided the 19 T cell receptor beta chains below, sequenced in a study of blood T cell repertoires in COVID-19. Assay used: immunoSEQ multiplex PCR; TCRdb lists only in-frame clones, some missing. Here the sample spans roughly 96,000 clones, about 81% being singletons. Sequenced input: peripheral blood. The receptors here all came from a man aged 55 to 70 with acute or convalescent COVID-19.

The chain recombines TRBV5-1 with TRBJ1-1; D is uncertain. The CDR3 contains 14 residues. V was clipped by 2 bases and J by 1 base, with 9 bases between them. Germline values: CDR1 SGHRS, CDR2 YFSETQ. CDR3 sequence (DNA): TGCGCCAGCAGCTTCAGGTTCTCGAACACTGAAGCTTTCTTT. It specifies CASSFRFSNTEAFF.

This rearrangement joins TRBV11-2 to TRBJ2-7; TRBD2 agrees at 8 bases. The CDR3 loop spans 15 amino acids. The germline V gene encodes CDR1 SGHAT and CDR2 FQNNGV. J was trimmed by 4 bases and V by 0 bases; bases with no gene match: 5. DNA for the CDR3: TGTGCCAGCAGCTTAGAGCGGGGGGCCGGTTACGAGCAGTACTTC. Amino acid sequence: CASSLERGAGYEQYF.

The chain is built from TRBV6-1 and TRBJ1-3, with 7 bases fitting TRBD1. This CDR3 contains 16 residues. Trimming at V came to 1 base and at J to 4 bases, leaving 7 bases not matched to a gene. The V gene's germline CDR1 is MNHNS and CDR2 SASEGT. The CDR3 region has the DNA TGTGCCAGCAGTGAAGAGAGGGGGCGAGGAGGAAACACCATATATTTT. Its translation: CASSEERGRGGNTIYF.

V usage is TRBV28 and J usage is TRBJ2-6; D is unclear. V was trimmed by 4 bases and J by 0 bases, leaving 10 bases between them. The germline V gene encodes CDR1 MDHEN and CDR2 SYDVKM. CDR3 length equals 16 residues. The chain's CDR3 is CASSSVWSSGANVLTF. In DNA form, the CDR3 reads TGTGCCAGCAGTTCCGTCTGGAGCTCTGGGGCCAACGTCCTGACTTTC.

This clone appeared once. The chain is built from TRBV30 and TRBJ1-1; 9 nucleotides match TRBD1. The germline V gene has CDR1 GTSNPN and CDR2 SVGIG (reference sequence). V shed 8 bases and J 7 bases; nucleotides not matched to a gene: 14. The CDR3 is 14 residues long. CDR3 residues: CAILDGQGLLEAFF. In DNA form, the CDR3 reads TGTGCCATTTTGGATGGACAGGGGCTTCTTGAAGCTTTCTTT.

The CDR3 sequence is CSALPQQGQGSAQFF. The CDR3 DNA is TGCAGCGCCCTCCCCCAACAGGGCCAGGGGTCTGCGCAGTTCTTC. The V gene is TRBV29-1, the J gene TRBJ2-1, with a tentative D call TRBD1 (6 bases). The length of the CDR3 is 15 residues. Trimming cost V 7 bases and J 12 bases, with 28 bases left between them. Germline V gene sequence: CDR1 SQVTM, CDR2 ANQGSEA.

This chain joins TRBV5-5 and TRBJ1-2, with D hard to call. CDR3 length equals 15 residues. CDR1 SGHKS and CDR2 YYEKEE come from the germline V gene (reference sequence). V was clipped by 0 bases and J by 0 bases, with 9 bases between them. The CDR3 coding sequence is TGTGCCAGCAGCTTGGGCCCCAGTACTAACTATGGCTACACCTTC. It is translated as CASSLGPSTNYGYTF.

The chain links TRBV9 to TRBJ1-1, with TRBD1 matching 9 bases. The CDR3 runs to 18 residues. V lost 3 bases and J lost 0; bases outside the gene matches: 12. CDR1 and CDR2 from the germline V gene are SGDLS and YYNGEE. The CDR3 region is CASSAQTGGANLNTEAFF. CDR3 sequence (DNA): TGTGCCAGCAGCGCCCAGACAGGGGGAGCCAACTTGAACACTGAAGCTTTCTTT.

V is TRBV7-9 and J is TRBJ1-1; TRBD1 matches at 9 bases. This CDR3 comprises 14 residues. From germline, CDR1 is SEHNR and CDR2 FQNEAQ (reference sequence). V trimming: 3 bases; J trimming: 4 bases; junction bases outside the gene matches: 3. The DNA of the CDR3 is TGTGCCAGCAGCTTTGGACAGGGGCGCACTGAAGCTTTCTTT. Translation gives CASSFGQGRTEAFF.

This clone came up a few times. The V call is TRBV27, the J call TRBJ1-2; the match to TRBD1 covers 9 bases. The CDR3 runs to 18 residues. The trim removed 6 bases at V and 4 bases at J, leaving 18 bases unmatched. Germline V gene lookup returns CDR1 MNHEY and CDR2 SMNVEV (reference sequence). The CDR3 DNA sequence: TGTGCCAGCAGCATAAGGGGGGGACAGGGCTCGGTTGGCTATGGCTACACCTTC. Translation gives CASSIRGGQGSVGYGYTF.

This chain uses TRBV11-2 with TRBJ2-1; D gene unclear. V was shortened by 5 bases and J by 7 bases, with 12 bases between the two germline ends. This CDR3 is 13 amino acids long. Germline CDR1 SGHAT, CDR2 FQNNGV. The CDR3 nucleotides are TGTGCCAGCAGCCCCGTGGTAGAGAATGAGCAGTTCTTC. This codes for CASSPVVENEQFF.

This clone has a count of ten or more. The rearrangement links TRBV7-3 to TRBJ2-2, with 7 positions matching TRBD1. The CDR3 extends over 17 amino acids. The germline gives CDR1 SGHTA, CDR2 FQGTGA. Losses at the gene ends were 5 bases for V and 4 bases for J; bases not matched to a gene: 13. The CDR3 nucleotides are TGTGCCAGCAGCCCCCCCGGGTCCCCAGGGGGCACCGGGGAGCTGTTTTTT. This codes for CASSPPGSPGGTGELFF.

This chain connects TRBV2 to TRBJ1-5, with 11 bases fitting TRBD1. The CDR3 sequence is 17 residues long. Germline CDR1 SNHLY, CDR2 FYNNEI. V gave up 7 bases and J gave up 2 bases; unmatched junction bases: 10. For the CDR3, the DNA is TGTGCCAGCAACGGAGGGACAGGGGGTATGCGCAATCAGCCCCAGCATTTT. Protein sequence: CASNGGTGGMRNQPQHF.

This clone turned up a few times. Other nucleotide sequences from this sample produce the same CDR3. The V and J genes are TRBV5-1 and TRBJ2-2; the match to TRBD1 covers 9 bases. Germline V gene lookup returns CDR1 SGHRS and CDR2 YFSETQ. V lost 5 bases to trimming and J lost 5 bases; unmatched junction nucleotides: 7. This CDR3 is 15 amino acids long. The CDR3 DNA sequence: TGCGCCAGCAGTTACGGACAGGGGCCGACCGGGGAGCTGTTTTTT. This gives the protein CASSYGQGPTGELFF.

This clone was seen more than once but under ten times. The rearrangement links TRBV6-5 to TRBJ2-7, with D perhaps TRBD1 (6 bases). Germline V gene data show CDR1 as MNHEY and CDR2 as SVGAGI. V lost 2 bases and J lost 4, with 15 bases in between. CDR3 length: 15 amino acids. This chain's CDR3 is CASSYGSGVLYEQYF. The CDR3 DNA is TGTGCCAGCAGTTACGGGTCAGGGGTTCTTTACGAGCAGTACTTC.

By proportion, this clone is medium-sized. The same CDR3 is also encoded by other DNA sequences in this sample. This chain links TRBV27 with TRBJ1-1; a weak D match, TRBD1 (5 bases). There are 13 residues in the CDR3. The V gene's germline CDR1 is MNHEY and CDR2 SMNVEV (reference sequence). V was shortened by 6 bases and J by 1 base, with 9 bases between the two germline ends. This CDR3 reads CASSSQENTEAFF. CDR3 nucleotides: TGTGCCAGCAGCTCACAGGAGAACACTGAAGCTTTCTTT.

The V call is TRBV30, the J call TRBJ1-3; 8 bases are a match to TRBD1. Germline V CDR1 and CDR2: GTSNPN, SVGIG (reference sequence). The V gene end was trimmed by 2 bases and the J gene end by 2 bases; junction bases not matched to a gene: 2. The CDR3 runs 14 residues. The CDR3 loop reads CAWSLDRAGNTIYF. In DNA, the CDR3 is TGTGCCTGGAGTCTGGACAGGGCTGGAAACACCATATATTTT.

The chain combines TRBV2 with TRBJ1-4; 8 nucleotides agree with TRBD1. Germline trimming cut 8 bases from V and 8 bases from J; bases unmatched to any gene: 10. The germline CDR1 and CDR2 sequences are SNHLY and FYNNEI. This CDR3 comprises 14 residues. The CDR3 reads CASVTGTGKEKLFF. CDR3 bases: TGTGCCAGCGTGACCGGGACAGGCAAAGAAAAACTGTTTTTT.

The V gene is TRBV28, the J gene TRBJ1-1; D remains ambiguous. CDR3 length: 13 amino acids. V was trimmed by 7 bases and J by 8 bases, leaving 17 bases between them. Germline CDR1 MDHEN, CDR2 SYDVKM. The CDR3 loop reads CASTTSRSKEAFF. CDR3 nucleotide sequence: TGTGCCAGCACCACCTCTAGGTCTAAAGAAGCTTTCTTT.